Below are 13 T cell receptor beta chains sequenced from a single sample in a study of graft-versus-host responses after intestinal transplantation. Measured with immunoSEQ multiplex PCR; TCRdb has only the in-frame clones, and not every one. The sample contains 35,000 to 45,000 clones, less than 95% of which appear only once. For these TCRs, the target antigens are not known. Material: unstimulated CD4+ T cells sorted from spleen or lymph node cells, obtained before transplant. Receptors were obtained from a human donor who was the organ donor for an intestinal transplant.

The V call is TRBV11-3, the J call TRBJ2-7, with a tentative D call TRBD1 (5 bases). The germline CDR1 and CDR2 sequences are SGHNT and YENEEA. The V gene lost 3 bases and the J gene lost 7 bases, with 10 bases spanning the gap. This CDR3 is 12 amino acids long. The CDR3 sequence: CASSFRAGEQYF. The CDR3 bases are TGTGCCAGCAGCTTCAGGGCCGGGGAGCAGTACTTC.

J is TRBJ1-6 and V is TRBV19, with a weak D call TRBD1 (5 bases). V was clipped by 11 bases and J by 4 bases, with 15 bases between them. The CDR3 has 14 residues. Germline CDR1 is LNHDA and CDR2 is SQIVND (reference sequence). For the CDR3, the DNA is TGTGCCTCCCAGGGAGGGCATTATAATTCACCCCTCCACTTT. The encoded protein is CASQGGHYNSPLHF.

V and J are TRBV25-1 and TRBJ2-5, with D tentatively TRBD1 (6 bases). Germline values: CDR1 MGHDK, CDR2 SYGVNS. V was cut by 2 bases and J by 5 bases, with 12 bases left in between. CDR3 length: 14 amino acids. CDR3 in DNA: TGTGCCAGCAGTGAACTTGGGGGCTGGGAGACCCAGTACTTC. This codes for CASSELGGWETQYF.

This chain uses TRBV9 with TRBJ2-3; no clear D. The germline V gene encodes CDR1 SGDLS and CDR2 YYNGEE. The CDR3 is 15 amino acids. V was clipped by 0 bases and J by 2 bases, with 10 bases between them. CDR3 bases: TGTGCCAGCAGCGTAGAAGCCGGATCCACAGATACGCAGTATTTT. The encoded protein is CASSVEAGSTDTQYF.

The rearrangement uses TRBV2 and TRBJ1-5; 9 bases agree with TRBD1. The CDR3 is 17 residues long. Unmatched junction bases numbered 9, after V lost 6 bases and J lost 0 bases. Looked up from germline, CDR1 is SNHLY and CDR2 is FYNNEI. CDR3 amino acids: CASRPGTGIYSNQPQHF. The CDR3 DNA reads TGTGCCAGCAGACCCGGGACAGGGATATATAGCAATCAGCCCCAGCATTTT.

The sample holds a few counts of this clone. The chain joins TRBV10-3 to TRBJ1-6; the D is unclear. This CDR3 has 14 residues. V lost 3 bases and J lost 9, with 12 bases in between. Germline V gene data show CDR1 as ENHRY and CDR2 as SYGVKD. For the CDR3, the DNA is TGTGCCATCAGTGAAGGTCTACGGGCTTCACCCCTCCACTTT. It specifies CAISEGLRASPLHF.

CDR3 sequence reads: CASSRQGSSTDTQYF. The CDR3 nucleotides are TGTGCCAGCAGCCGACAGGGGTCTAGCACAGATACGCAGTATTTT. This rearrangement joins TRBV7-3 to TRBJ2-3; TRBD1 matches at 8 bases. Germline lookup yields CDR1 SGHTA and CDR2 FQGTGA. V lost 5 bases, J lost 0 bases, and 4 bases stayed unmatched. The CDR3 consists of 15 residues.

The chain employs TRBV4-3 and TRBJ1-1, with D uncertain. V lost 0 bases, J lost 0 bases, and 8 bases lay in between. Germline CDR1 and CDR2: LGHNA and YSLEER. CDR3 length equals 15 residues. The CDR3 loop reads CASSQDSQLNTEAFF. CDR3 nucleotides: TGCGCCAGCAGCCAAGATAGCCAGTTGAACACTGAAGCTTTCTTT.

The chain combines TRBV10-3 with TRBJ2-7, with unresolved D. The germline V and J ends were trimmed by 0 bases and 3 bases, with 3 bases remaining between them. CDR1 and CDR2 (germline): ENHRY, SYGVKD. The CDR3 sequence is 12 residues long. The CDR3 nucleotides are TGTGCCATCAGTGAGTCGCACTACGAGCAGTACTTC. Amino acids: CAISESHYEQYF.

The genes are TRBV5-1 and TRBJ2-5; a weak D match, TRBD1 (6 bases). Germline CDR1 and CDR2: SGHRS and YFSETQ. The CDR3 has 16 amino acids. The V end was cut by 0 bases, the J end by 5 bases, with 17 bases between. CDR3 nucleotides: TGCGCCAGCAGCTTGGAGGCATGGGGGCAGGGGGAGACCCAGTACTTC. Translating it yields CASSLEAWGQGETQYF. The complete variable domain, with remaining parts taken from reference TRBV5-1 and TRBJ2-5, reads KAGVTQTPRYLIKTRGQQVTLSCSPISGHRSVSWYQQTPGQGLQFLFEYFSETQRNKGNFPGRFSGRQFSNSRSEMNVSTLELGDSALYLCASSLEAWGQGETQYFGPGTRLLVL.

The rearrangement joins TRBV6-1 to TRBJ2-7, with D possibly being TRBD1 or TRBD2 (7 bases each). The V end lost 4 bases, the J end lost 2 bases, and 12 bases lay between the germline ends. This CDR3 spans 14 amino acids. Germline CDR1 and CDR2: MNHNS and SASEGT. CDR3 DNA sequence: TGTGCCAGCAGTGGGGAGGGGGCCACCTACGAGCAGTACTTC. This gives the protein CASSGEGATYEQYF.

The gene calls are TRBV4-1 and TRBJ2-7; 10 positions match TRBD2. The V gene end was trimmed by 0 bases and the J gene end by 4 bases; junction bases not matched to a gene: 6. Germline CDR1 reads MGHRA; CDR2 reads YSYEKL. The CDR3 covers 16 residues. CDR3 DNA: TGCGCCAGCAGCCAAGAAGCAGCGGGGGGGCCATACGAGCAGTACTTC. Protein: CASSQEAAGGPYEQYF.

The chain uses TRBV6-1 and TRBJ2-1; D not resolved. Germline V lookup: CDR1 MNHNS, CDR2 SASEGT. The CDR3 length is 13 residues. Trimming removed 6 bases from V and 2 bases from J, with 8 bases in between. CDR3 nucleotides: TGTGCCAGCAGCCCACCCCCCTACAATGAGCAGTTCTTC. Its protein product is CASSPPPYNEQFF.